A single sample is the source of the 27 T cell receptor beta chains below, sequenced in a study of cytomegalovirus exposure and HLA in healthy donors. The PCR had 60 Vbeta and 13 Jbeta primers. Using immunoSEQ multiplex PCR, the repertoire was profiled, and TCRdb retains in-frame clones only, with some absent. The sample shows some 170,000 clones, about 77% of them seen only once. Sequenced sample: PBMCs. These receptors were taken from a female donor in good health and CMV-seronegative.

This CDR3 reads CATSRWGTGGGSYEQYF. The CDR3 DNA reads TGTGCCACCAGCAGATGGGGAACAGGGGGCGGATCCTACGAGCAGTACTTC. The V call is TRBV15, the J call TRBJ2-7, with TRBD1 identical over 9 bases. CDR1 LNHNV and CDR2 YYDKDF come from the germline V gene (reference sequence). The CDR3 runs 17 residues. With 2 bases clipped from V and 1 base from J, the junction kept 9 bases outside the gene matches.

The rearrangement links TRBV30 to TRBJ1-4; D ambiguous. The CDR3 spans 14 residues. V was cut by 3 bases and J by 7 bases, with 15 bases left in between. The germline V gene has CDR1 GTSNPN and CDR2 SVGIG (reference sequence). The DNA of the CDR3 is TGTGCCTGGAGGCAAGGCGGGTGGAGTGAAAAACTGTTTTTT. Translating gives CAWRQGGWSEKLFF.

The CDR3 nucleotides are TGTGCCACCAGTCCCTTTCGCGGCCCCTACGAGCAGTACTTC. It translates to CATSPFRGPYEQYF. J is TRBJ2-5 and V is TRBV15; D call uncertain. The better agreement between TRBJ2-7 and the DNA end casts doubt on the J call. CDR3 length equals 14 residues. The germline CDR1 and CDR2 sequences are LNHNV and YYDKDF (reference sequence).

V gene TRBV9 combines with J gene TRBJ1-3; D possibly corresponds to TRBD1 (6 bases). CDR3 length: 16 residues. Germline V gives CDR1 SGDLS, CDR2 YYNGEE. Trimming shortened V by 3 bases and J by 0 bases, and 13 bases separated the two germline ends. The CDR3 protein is CASSGSTGISGNTIYF. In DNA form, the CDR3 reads TGTGCCAGCAGCGGAAGCACAGGGATCTCTGGAAACACCATATATTTT.

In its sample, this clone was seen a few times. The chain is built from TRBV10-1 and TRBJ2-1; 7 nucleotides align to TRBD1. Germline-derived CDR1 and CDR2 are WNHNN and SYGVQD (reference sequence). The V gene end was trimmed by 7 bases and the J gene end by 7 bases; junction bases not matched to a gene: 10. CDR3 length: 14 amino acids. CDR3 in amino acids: CASNRQGYGNEQFF. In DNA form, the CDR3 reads TGCGCCAGCAATCGACAGGGCTACGGGAATGAGCAGTTCTTC.

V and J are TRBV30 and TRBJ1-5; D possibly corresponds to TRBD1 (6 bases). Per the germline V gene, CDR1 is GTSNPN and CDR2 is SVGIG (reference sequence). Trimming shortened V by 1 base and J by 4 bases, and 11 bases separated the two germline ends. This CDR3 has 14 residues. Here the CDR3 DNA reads TGTGCCTGGAGTGCGGCAGGGGTGAATCAGCCCCAGCATTTT. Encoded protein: CAWSAAGVNQPQHF.

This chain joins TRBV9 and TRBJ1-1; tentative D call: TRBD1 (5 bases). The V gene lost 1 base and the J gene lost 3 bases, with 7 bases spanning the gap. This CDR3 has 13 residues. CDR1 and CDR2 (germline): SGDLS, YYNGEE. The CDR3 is CASSVLGDTEAFF. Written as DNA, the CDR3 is TGTGCCAGCAGCGTATTAGGGGACACTGAAGCTTTCTTT.

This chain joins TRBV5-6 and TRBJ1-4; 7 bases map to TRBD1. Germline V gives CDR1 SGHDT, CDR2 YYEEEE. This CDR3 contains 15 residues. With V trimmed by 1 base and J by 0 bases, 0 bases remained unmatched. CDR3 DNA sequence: TGTGCCAGCAGCTTGCAGGGGGCAACTAATGAAAAACTGTTTTTT. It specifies CASSLQGATNEKLFF.

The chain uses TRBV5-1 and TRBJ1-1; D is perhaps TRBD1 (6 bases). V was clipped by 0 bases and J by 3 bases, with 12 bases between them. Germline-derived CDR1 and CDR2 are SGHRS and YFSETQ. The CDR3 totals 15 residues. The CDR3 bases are TGCGCCAGCAGCTTGGGGCAGGGGCTGGACACTGAAGCTTTCTTT. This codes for CASSLGQGLDTEAFF.

As DNA, the CDR3 is TGTGCCAGCAGCACAGCGGGGATGTATAGCAATCAGCCCCAGCATTTT. Translating it yields CASSTAGMYSNQPQHF. The V and J genes are TRBV5-6 and TRBJ1-5; D is unclear. The V end lost 4 bases, the J end lost 0 bases, and 14 bases lay between the germline ends. Germline assignment: CDR1 SGHDT and CDR2 YYEEEE. The CDR3 has 16 residues.

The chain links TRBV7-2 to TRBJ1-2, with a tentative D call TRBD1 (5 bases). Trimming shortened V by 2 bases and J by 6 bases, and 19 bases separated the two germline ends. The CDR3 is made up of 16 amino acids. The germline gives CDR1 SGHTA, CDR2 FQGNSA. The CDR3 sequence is CASSLRSGGGIDGYTF. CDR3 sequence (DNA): TGTGCCAGCAGCTTACGGTCCGGGGGGGGTATCGATGGCTACACCTTC.

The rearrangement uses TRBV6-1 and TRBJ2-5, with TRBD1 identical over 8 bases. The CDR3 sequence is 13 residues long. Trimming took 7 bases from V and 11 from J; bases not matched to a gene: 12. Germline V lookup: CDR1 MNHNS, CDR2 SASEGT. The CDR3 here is CASKGADRAQQYF. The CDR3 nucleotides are TGTGCCAGCAAGGGCGCGGACAGGGCGCAGCAGTACTTC.

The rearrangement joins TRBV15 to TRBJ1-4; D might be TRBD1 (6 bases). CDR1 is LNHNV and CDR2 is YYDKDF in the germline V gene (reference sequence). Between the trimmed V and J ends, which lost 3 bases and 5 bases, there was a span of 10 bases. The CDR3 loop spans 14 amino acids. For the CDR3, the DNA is TGTGCCACCAGCAGGGGGAGGGGGAATGAAAAACTGTTTTTT. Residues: CATSRGRGNEKLFF.

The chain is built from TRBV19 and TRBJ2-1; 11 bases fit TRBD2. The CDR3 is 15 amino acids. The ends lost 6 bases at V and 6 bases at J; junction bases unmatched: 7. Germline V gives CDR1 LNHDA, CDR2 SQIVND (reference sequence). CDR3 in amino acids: CASRVAGGSGNEQFF. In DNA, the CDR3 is TGTGCCAGTAGGGTAGCGGGAGGGTCGGGCAATGAGCAGTTCTTC.

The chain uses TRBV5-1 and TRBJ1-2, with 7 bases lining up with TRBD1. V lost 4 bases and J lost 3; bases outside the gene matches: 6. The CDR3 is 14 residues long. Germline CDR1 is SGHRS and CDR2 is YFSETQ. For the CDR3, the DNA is TGCGCCAGCAGCGGCACCGGGACAGACTATGGCTACACCTTC. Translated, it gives CASSGTGTDYGYTF. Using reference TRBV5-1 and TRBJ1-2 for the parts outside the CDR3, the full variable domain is KAGVTQTPRYLIKTRGQQVTLSCSPISGHRSVSWYQQTPGQGLQFLFEYFSETQRNKGNFPGRFSGRQFSNSRSEMNVSTLELGDSALYLCASSGTGTDYGYTFGSGTRLTVV.

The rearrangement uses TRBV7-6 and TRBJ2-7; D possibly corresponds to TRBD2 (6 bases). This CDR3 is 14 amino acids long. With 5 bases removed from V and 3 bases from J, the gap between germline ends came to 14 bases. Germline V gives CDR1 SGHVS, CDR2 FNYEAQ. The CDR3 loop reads CASSPGTLLYEQYF. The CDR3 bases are TGTGCCAGCAGCCCCGGGACTTTGCTCTACGAGCAGTACTTC. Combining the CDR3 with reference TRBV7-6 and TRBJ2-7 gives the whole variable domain GAGVSQSPRYKVTKRGQDVALRCDPISGHVSLYWYRQALGQGPEFLTYFNYEAQQDKSGLPNDRFSAERPEGSISTLTIQRTEQRDSAMYRCASSPGTLLYEQYFGPGTRLTVT.

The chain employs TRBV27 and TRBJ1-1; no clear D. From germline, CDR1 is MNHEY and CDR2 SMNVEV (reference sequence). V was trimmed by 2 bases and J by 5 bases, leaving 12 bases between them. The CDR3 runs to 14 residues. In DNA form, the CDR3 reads TGTGCCAGCAGTTTAGTCGGGATCGGGACTGAAGCTTTCTTT. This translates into CASSLVGIGTEAFF.

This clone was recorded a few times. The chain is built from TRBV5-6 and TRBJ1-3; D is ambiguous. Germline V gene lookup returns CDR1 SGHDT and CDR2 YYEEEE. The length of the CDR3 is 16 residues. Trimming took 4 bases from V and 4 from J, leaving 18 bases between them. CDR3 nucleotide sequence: TGTGCCAGCAGCCCCGCGGGTTGGGGAGCAGGAAACACCATATATTTT. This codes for CASSPAGWGAGNTIYF. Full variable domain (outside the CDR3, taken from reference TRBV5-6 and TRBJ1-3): DAGVTQSPTHLIKTRGQQVTLRCSPKSGHDTVSWYQQALGQGPQFIFQYYEEEERQRGNFPDRFSGHQFPNYSSELNVNALLLGDSALYLCASSPAGWGAGNTIYFGEGSWLTVV.

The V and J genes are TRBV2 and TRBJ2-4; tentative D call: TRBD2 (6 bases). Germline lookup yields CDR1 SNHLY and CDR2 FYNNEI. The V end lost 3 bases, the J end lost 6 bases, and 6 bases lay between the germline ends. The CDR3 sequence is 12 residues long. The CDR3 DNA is TGTGCCAGCAGTGAGGAGGGAAACATTCAGTACTTC. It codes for CASSEEGNIQYF.

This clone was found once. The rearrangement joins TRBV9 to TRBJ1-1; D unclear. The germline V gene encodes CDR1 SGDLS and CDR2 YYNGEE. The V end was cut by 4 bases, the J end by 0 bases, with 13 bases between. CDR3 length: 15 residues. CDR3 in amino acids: CASSKQAVLNTEAFF. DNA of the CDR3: TGTGCCAGCAGCAAACAAGCGGTCCTGAACACTGAAGCTTTCTTT. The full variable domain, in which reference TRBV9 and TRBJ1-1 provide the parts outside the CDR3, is DSGVTQTPKHLITATGQRVTLRCSPRSGDLSVYWYQQSLDQGLQFLIQYYNGEERAKGNILERFSAQQFPDLHSELNLSSLELGDSALYFCASSKQAVLNTEAFFGQGTRLTVV.

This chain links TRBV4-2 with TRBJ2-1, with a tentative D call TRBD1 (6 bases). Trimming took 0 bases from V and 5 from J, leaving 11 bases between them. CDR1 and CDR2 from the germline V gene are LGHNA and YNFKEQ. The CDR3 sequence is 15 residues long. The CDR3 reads CASSQDLNRDNEQFF. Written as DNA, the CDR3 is TGTGCCAGCAGCCAAGATCTGAACAGGGACAATGAGCAGTTCTTC.

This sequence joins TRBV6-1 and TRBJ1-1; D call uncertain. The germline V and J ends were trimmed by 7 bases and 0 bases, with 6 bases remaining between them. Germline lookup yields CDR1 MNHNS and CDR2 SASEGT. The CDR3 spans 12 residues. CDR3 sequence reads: CASIVMNTEAFF. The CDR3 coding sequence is TGTGCCAGCATAGTCATGAACACTGAAGCTTTCTTT.

The CDR3 loop is CASTAGGRNEQFF. Written as DNA, the CDR3 is TGTGCCAGCACAGCGGGGGGCAGGAATGAGCAGTTCTTC. This chain links TRBV5-5 with TRBJ2-1; 9 bases line up with TRBD2. The germline V gene has CDR1 SGHKS and CDR2 YYEKEE (reference sequence). V trimming: 6 bases; J trimming: 7 bases; junction bases outside the gene matches: 5. The CDR3 sequence is 13 residues long.

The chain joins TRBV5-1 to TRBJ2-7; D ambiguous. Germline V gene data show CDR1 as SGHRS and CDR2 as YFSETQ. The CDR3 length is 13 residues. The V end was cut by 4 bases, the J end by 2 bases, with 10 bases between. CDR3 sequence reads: CASSQPGPYEQYF. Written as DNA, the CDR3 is TGCGCCAGCAGCCAACCGGGTCCCTACGAGCAGTACTTC.

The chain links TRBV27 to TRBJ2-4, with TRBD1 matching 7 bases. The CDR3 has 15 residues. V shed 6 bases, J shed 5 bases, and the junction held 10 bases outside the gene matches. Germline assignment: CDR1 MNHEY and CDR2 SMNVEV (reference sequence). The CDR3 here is CASRGTGAGENIQYF. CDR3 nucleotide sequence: TGTGCCAGCAGGGGTACAGGGGCCGGGGAAAACATTCAGTACTTC.

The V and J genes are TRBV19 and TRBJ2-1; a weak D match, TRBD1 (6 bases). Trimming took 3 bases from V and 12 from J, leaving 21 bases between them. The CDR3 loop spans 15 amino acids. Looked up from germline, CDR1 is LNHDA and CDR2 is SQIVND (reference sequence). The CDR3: CASSIRLSRDKRQFF. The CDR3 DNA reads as TGTGCCAGTAGTATCCGTTTGTCTCGGGACAAGCGGCAGTTCTTC.

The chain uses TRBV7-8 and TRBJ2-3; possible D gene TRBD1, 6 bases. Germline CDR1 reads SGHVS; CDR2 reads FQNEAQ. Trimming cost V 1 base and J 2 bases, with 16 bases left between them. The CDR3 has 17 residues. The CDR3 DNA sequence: TGTGCCAGCAGCTTAGGCACAGGGAGAGGGGCCACAGATACGCAGTATTTT. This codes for CASSLGTGRGATDTQYF.